One and the same sample provided the 32 T cell receptor beta chains below, sequenced in a study of blood T cell repertoires in COVID-19. TCRdb's copy holds only in-frame clones and misses some; the assay was immunoSEQ multiplex PCR. The table shows 85,000 to 120,000 clones, with roughly four fifths occurring only once. Input material: peripheral blood. The receptors were sampled from a woman in her sixties or seventies with acute or convalescent COVID-19.

This chain joins TRBV7-9 and TRBJ1-4, with 8 bases identical to TRBD1. Germline V lookup: CDR1 SEHNR, CDR2 FQNEAQ (reference sequence). V trimming: 4 bases; J trimming: 0 bases; junction bases outside the gene matches: 4. This CDR3 is 16 amino acids long. CDR3 coding DNA: TGTGCCAGCAGCTCAGGGACAGGCGCAACTAATGAAAAACTGTTTTTT. Encoded protein: CASSSGTGATNEKLFF.

The genes are TRBV7-9 and TRBJ1-2; D is unclear. This CDR3 is built from 14 residues. Trimming cost V 5 bases and J 2 bases, with 12 bases left between them. CDR1 and CDR2 from the germline V gene are SEHNR and FQNEAQ (reference sequence). The CDR3 bases are TGTGCCAGCAGCCAAGAGTGGTCAAACTATGGCTACACCTTC. It specifies CASSQEWSNYGYTF.

This clone was seen ten or more times. This rearrangement joins TRBV7-9 to TRBJ1-4; 10 positions match TRBD1. V shed 3 bases, J shed 10 bases, and the junction held 8 bases outside the gene matches. The germline gives CDR1 SEHNR, CDR2 FQNEAQ (reference sequence). The CDR3 has 15 amino acids. The CDR3 nucleotides read TGTGCCAGCAGCTTGACGACAGGGGGCGAGGGAAAACTGTTTTTT. As protein: CASSLTTGGEGKLFF.

V usage is TRBV7-2 and J usage is TRBJ2-3; TRBD2 matches at 10 bases. Germline values: CDR1 SGHTA, CDR2 FQGNSA. CDR3 length: 14 residues. The J segment lost 4 bases and the V segment lost 3 bases, leaving 1 base of the junction unmatched. The CDR3 region has the DNA TGTGCCAGCAGCTTCAGCGGGGGGGCAGATACGCAGTATTTT. Amino acid sequence: CASSFSGGADTQYF.

The chain combines TRBV10-2 with TRBJ1-2; no definite D call. V lost 5 bases, J lost 4 bases, and 14 bases lay in between. The CDR3 runs 14 residues. The germline CDR1 and CDR2 sequences are WSHSY and SAAADI. The CDR3 DNA reads as TGCGCCAGCAGTCCGGTTGGAGAGCCCTATGGCTACACCTTC. Translation: CASSPVGEPYGYTF.

The chain combines TRBV25-1 with TRBJ2-5; tentative D call: TRBD2 (5 bases). This CDR3 region has 13 residues. V was clipped by 6 bases and J by 1 base, with 9 bases between them. In germline, CDR1 is MGHDK, CDR2 SYGVNS. The CDR3 DNA follows: TGTGCCAGCAGAACCAGCGGCCAAGAGACCCAGTACTTC. Its protein is CASRTSGQETQYF.

The gene calls are TRBV5-6 and TRBJ2-3; the D gene is possibly TRBD1 (6 bases). Trimming took 0 bases from V and 3 from J, leaving 17 bases between them. CDR3 length: 17 amino acids. Germline CDR1 and CDR2: SGHDT and YYEEEE. The CDR3 spells CASSLDRTARGTDTQYF. The CDR3, as DNA: TGTGCCAGCAGCTTGGATCGAACGGCCAGGGGAACAGATACGCAGTATTTT.

V and J are TRBV5-4 and TRBJ1-6; the match to TRBD1 covers 9 bases. The V and J ends lost 3 bases and 9 bases, in that order; junction bases with no gene match: 10. CDR3 length: 16 residues. Germline CDR1 SGHNT, CDR2 YYREEE (reference sequence). In DNA, the CDR3 is TGTGCCAGCAGCTCACCGGACAGGGGCGCTACTTCACCCCTCCACTTT. It is translated as CASSSPDRGATSPLHF.

J is TRBJ2-7 and V is TRBV7-8, with a possible D match to TRBD1 (6 bases). Germline lookup yields CDR1 SGHVS and CDR2 FQNEAQ. The CDR3 is made up of 14 amino acids. The V end lost 5 bases, the J end lost 3 bases, and 14 bases lay between the germline ends. As DNA, the CDR3 is TGTGCCAGCAGCGCACAGGGAGCCCTCTACGAGCAGTACTTC. Encoded protein: CASSAQGALYEQYF.

V usage is TRBV19 and J usage is TRBJ1-5; D is perhaps TRBD1 (5 bases). The V end lost 8 bases, the J end lost 7 bases, and 15 bases lay between the germline ends. This CDR3 spans 13 amino acids. Germline V gene lookup returns CDR1 LNHDA and CDR2 SQIVND (reference sequence). DNA for the CDR3: TGTGCCAGTGCTCCCGGGGCGGGGCAGCCCCAGCATTTT. The encoded protein is CASAPGAGQPQHF.

The CDR3, as DNA: TGTGCCAGCAGTGAATTATATGGCTACACCTTC. Amino acids: CASSELYGYTF. The rearrangement joins TRBV25-1 to TRBJ1-2; D gene unclear. This CDR3 comprises 11 residues. V shed 1 base and J shed 5 bases, with 2 bases lying between them. Germline CDR1 and CDR2: MGHDK and SYGVNS.

The rearrangement links TRBV4-1 to TRBJ2-7; 13 nucleotides match TRBD2. V lost 0 bases to trimming and J lost 2 bases; unmatched junction nucleotides: 7. The germline V gene has CDR1 MGHRA and CDR2 YSYEKL. CDR3 size: 18 residues. CDR3: CASSQDTTSGGAPYEQYF. The DNA of the CDR3 is TGCGCCAGCAGCCAAGATACTACTAGCGGGGGGGCCCCCTACGAGCAGTACTTC.

The genes are TRBV11-2 and TRBJ1-5, with D maybe TRBD1 (5 bases). The CDR3 loop spans 15 amino acids. Trimming removed 4 bases from V and 0 bases from J, with 10 bases in between. The germline CDR1 and CDR2 sequences are SGHAT and FQNNGV. The CDR3 sequence is CASSSGRNSNQPQHF. The CDR3 DNA reads TGTGCCAGCAGCTCAGGGCGAAATAGCAATCAGCCCCAGCATTTT.

This clone was found once. V usage is TRBV27 and J usage is TRBJ1-6; D is uncertain. The CDR3 has 17 residues. The V end lost 4 bases, the J end lost 0 bases, and 13 bases lay between the germline ends. Germline lookup yields CDR1 MNHEY and CDR2 SMNVEV (reference sequence). The CDR3, as DNA: TGTGCCAGCAGTTCGATATCTCAGCGCTCCTATAATTCACCCCTCCACTTT. Its translation is CASSSISQRSYNSPLHF.

The rearrangement uses TRBV18 and TRBJ1-1; 10 bases line up with TRBD1. The V and J ends lost 2 bases and 11 bases, in that order; junction bases with no gene match: 5. The CDR3 length is 13 residues. Germline lookup yields CDR1 KGHSH and CDR2 LQKENI. CDR3 sequence: CASSPKGQGKAFF. In DNA, the CDR3 is TGTGCCAGCTCACCAAAGGGACAGGGGAAGGCTTTCTTT.

V is TRBV10-3 and J is TRBJ1-1, with no clear D. Germline V lookup: CDR1 ENHRY, CDR2 SYGVKD. The V and J ends lost 4 bases and 1 base respectively, with 7 bases between them. The CDR3 covers 13 residues. The CDR3 loop reads CAISARGNTEAFF. CDR3 nucleotide sequence: TGTGCCATCAGTGCAAGAGGGAACACTGAAGCTTTCTTT.

The rearrangement links TRBV6-1 to TRBJ1-4; maybe TRBD1 (5 bases). Germline lookup yields CDR1 MNHNS and CDR2 SASEGT. The length of the CDR3 is 15 residues. V was shortened by 0 bases and J by 0 bases, with 5 bases between the two germline ends. The CDR3 sequence is CASSEAGATNEKLFF. The DNA of the CDR3 is TGTGCCAGCAGTGAAGCAGGGGCAACTAATGAAAAACTGTTTTTT.

The rearrangement uses TRBV9 and TRBJ2-1; 10 nucleotides line up with TRBD2. Germline V gives CDR1 SGDLS, CDR2 YYNGEE. The CDR3 totals 15 residues. V was clipped by 5 bases and J by 2 bases; unmatched bases: 4. The CDR3 protein is CASRQTSGAYNEQFF. The CDR3 DNA is TGTGCCAGCAGGCAAACTAGCGGGGCCTACAATGAGCAGTTCTTC.

CDR3 bases: TGTGCCAGCAGCAGGGGGAATAGCGAGCAGCAGTACTTC. Protein sequence: CASSRGNSEQQYF. The gene calls are TRBV7-3 and TRBJ2-7; the D gene is possibly TRBD1 (6 bases). V dropped 5 bases and J dropped 8 bases, with 16 bases sitting between them. This CDR3 is 13 amino acids long. Germline CDR1 reads SGHTA; CDR2 reads FQGTGA.

This sequence joins TRBV19 and TRBJ2-3; no reliable D call. The V gene lost 0 bases and the J gene lost 0 bases, with 10 bases spanning the gap. The CDR3 sequence is 16 residues long. The germline gives CDR1 LNHDA, CDR2 SQIVND (reference sequence). CDR3 sequence reads: CASSIEGVPSTDTQYF. CDR3 sequence (DNA): TGTGCCAGTAGTATAGAGGGCGTTCCTAGCACAGATACGCAGTATTTT.

The V call is TRBV29-1, the J call TRBJ1-2; tentatively, D is TRBD1 (6 bases). With 5 bases removed from V and 4 bases from J, the gap between germline ends came to 17 bases. Germline V gene sequence: CDR1 SQVTM, CDR2 ANQGSEA. This CDR3 comprises 14 residues. The CDR3: CSVFENRDGYGYTF. CDR3 bases: TGCAGCGTTTTCGAAAACAGGGATGGCTATGGCTACACCTTC.

V usage is TRBV3-1 (or the pseudogene TRBV3-2) and J usage is TRBJ1-4; D gene ambiguous. The CDR3 has 16 amino acids. V was pared by 0 bases and J by 5 bases, with 13 bases between. Per germline, CDR1 LGHDT and CDR2 YNNKEL (reference sequence). This CDR3 is CASSQDNREGNEKLFF. In DNA form, the CDR3 reads TGTGCCAGCAGCCAAGATAACCGGGAAGGCAATGAAAAACTGTTTTTT.

The rearrangement uses TRBV11-1 and TRBJ1-2; D is unclear. The CDR3 consists of 13 residues. V gave up 4 bases and J gave up 0 bases, with 6 bases separating them. Germline loops: CDR1 SGHAT, CDR2 FQDESV (reference sequence). The CDR3 loop is CASSSGTNYGYTF. The DNA of the CDR3 is TGTGCCAGCAGCTCCGGGACTAACTATGGCTACACCTTC.

The CDR3 is CASSPQFQGNYGYTF. The CDR3 nucleotides read TGTGCCAGCTCACCGCAGTTCCAGGGGAACTATGGCTACACCTTC. V usage is TRBV18 and J usage is TRBJ1-2; TRBD1 might be the D (6 bases). Trimming cost V 3 bases and J 2 bases, with 13 bases left between them. The germline V gene has CDR1 KGHSH and CDR2 LQKENI. The CDR3 is 15 residues long.

The chain couples TRBV12-3 or TRBV12-4 to TRBJ2-7; D unresolved. V was shortened by 5 bases and J by 3 bases, with 5 bases between the two germline ends. CDR3 size: 11 residues. The DNA of the CDR3 is TGTGCCAGCAGTCCTCGCTACGAGCAGTACTTC. Translating it yields CASSPRYEQYF.

The chain couples TRBV5-1 to TRBJ1-1; D is ambiguous. Germline V lookup: CDR1 SGHRS, CDR2 YFSETQ. The CDR3 has 13 amino acids. The V and J ends lost 1 base and 3 bases respectively, with 7 bases between them. The CDR3 DNA reads as TGCGCCAGCAGCTTGAACGGGGACACTGAAGCTTTCTTT. It is translated as CASSLNGDTEAFF.

J is TRBJ2-7 and V is TRBV29-1, with D unresolved. The V end lost 5 bases, the J end lost 4 bases, and 9 bases lay between the germline ends. Germline V gives CDR1 SQVTM, CDR2 ANQGSEA. This CDR3 has 11 amino acids. CDR3 protein: CSVLRAYEQYF. CDR3 sequence (DNA): TGCAGCGTTCTCCGTGCGTACGAGCAGTACTTC.

This clone has a single count. The genes are TRBV7-9 and TRBJ1-2, with 7 bases lining up with TRBD1. Looked up from germline, CDR1 is SEHNR and CDR2 is FQNEAQ (reference sequence). V dropped 5 bases and J dropped 6; count of bases not matched to a gene: 12. This CDR3 is 15 amino acids long. CDR3 coding DNA: TGTGCCAGCAGCCTTTGGGACAGTCAAGCTCATGGCTACACCTTC. Translation gives CASSLWDSQAHGYTF.

The CDR3 bases are TGTGCCAGCAGTTTGACAGGGGAGACTGAAGCTTTCTTT. This sequence encodes CASSLTGETEAFF. The J gene is TRBJ1-1, the V gene TRBV12-3 or TRBV12-4, with TRBD1 identical over 8 bases. V shed 3 bases and J 5 bases; nucleotides not matched to a gene: 2. The CDR3 is 13 amino acids.

This chain links TRBV19 with TRBJ1-2; the D gene is possibly TRBD1 (5 bases). Trimming pared 2 bases from V and 5 bases from J, leaving 21 bases between. Germline V gene data show CDR1 as LNHDA and CDR2 as SQIVND (reference sequence). This CDR3 contains 17 residues. The CDR3 loop is CASSINNGRPGRYGYTF. In nucleotides, the CDR3 is TGTGCCAGTAGTATAAATAATGGGCGACCAGGGCGGTATGGCTACACCTTC.

V is TRBV3-1 (or the pseudogene TRBV3-2) and J is TRBJ2-5; the match to TRBD2 covers 7 bases. The CDR3 contains 16 residues. V gave up 4 bases and J gave up 0 bases; unmatched junction bases: 8. Germline V lookup: CDR1 LGHDT, CDR2 YNNKEL (reference sequence). CDR3 protein: CASSPSPSGDQETQYF. The CDR3 nucleotides are TGTGCCAGCAGCCCCAGCCCCAGCGGGGACCAAGAGACCCAGTACTTC.

This CDR3 is CASSGLGSTDTQYF. As DNA, the CDR3 is TGTGCCAGCAGCGGACTCGGTAGCACAGATACGCAGTATTTT. The chain couples TRBV5-6 to TRBJ2-3; perhaps TRBD2 as D (5 bases). The ends were cut back, 4 bases at V and 0 bases at J, with 9 bases in the middle. This CDR3 region has 14 residues. Germline CDR1 and CDR2: SGHDT and YYEEEE.